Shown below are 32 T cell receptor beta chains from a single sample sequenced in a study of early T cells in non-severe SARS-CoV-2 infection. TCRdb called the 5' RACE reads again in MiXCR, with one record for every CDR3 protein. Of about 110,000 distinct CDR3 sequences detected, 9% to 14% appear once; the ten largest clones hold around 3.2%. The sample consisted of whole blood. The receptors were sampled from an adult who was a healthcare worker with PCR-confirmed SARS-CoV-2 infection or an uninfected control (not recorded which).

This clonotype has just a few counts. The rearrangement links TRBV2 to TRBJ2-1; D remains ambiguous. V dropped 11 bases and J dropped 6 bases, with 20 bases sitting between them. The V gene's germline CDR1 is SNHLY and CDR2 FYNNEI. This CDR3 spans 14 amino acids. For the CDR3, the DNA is TGTGCCGCAGCACGTTCACTCAATAGCAATGAGCAGTTCTTC. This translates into CAAARSLNSNEQFF.

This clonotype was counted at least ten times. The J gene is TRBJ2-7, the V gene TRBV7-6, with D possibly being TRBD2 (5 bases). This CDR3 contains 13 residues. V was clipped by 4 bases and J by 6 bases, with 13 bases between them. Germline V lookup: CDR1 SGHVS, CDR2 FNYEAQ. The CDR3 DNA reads TGTGCCAGCAGCTGGACTGCGCCAGGCGAGCAGTACTTC. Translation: CASSWTAPGEQYF.

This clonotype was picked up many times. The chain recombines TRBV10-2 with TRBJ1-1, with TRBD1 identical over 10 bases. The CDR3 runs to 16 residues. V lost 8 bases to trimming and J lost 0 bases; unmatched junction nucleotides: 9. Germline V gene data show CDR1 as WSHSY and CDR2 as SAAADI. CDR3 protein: CASLDRGGFVNTEAFF. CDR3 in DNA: TGCGCCAGCTTGGACAGGGGGGGGTTTGTGAACACTGAAGCTTTCTTT.

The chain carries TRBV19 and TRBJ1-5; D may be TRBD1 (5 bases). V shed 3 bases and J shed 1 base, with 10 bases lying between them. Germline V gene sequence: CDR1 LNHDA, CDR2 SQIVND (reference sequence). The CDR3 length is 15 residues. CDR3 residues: CASSIARDSNQPQHF. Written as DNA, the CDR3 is TGTGCCAGTAGTATTGCTAGGGACAGCAATCAGCCCCAGCATTTT.

The CDR3 nucleotides read TGTGCCAGCACCCTGACGGGGACTAGCGGGTACGAGCAGTACTTC. As protein: CASTLTGTSGYEQYF. The V call is TRBV3-1, the J call TRBJ2-7, with 12 bases fitting TRBD2. In germline, CDR1 is LGHDT, CDR2 YNNKEL (reference sequence). The CDR3 runs 15 residues. V lost 7 bases to trimming and J lost 4 bases; unmatched junction nucleotides: 8.

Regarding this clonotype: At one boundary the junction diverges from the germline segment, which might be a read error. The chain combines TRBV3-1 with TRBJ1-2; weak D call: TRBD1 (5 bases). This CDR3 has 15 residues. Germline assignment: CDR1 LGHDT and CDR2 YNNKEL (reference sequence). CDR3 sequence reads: CTSSQRGRASEGYTF. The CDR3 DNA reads TGTACCAGCAGCCAGAGGGGCAGGGCATCTGAGGGCTACACCTTC. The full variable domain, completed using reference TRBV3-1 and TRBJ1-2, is DTAVSQTPKYLVTQMGNDKSIKCEQNLGHDTMYWYKQDSKKFLKIMFSYNNKELIINETVPNRFSPKSPDKAHLNLHINSLELGDSAVYFCTSSQRGRASEGYTFGSGTRLTVV.

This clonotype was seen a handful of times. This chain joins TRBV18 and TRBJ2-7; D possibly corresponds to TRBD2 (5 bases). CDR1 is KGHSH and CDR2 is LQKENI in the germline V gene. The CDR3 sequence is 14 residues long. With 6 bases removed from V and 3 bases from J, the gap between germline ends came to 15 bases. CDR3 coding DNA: TGTGCCAGCTCCCTCGAGGGAGTCGGCTACGAGCAGTACTTC. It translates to CASSLEGVGYEQYF.

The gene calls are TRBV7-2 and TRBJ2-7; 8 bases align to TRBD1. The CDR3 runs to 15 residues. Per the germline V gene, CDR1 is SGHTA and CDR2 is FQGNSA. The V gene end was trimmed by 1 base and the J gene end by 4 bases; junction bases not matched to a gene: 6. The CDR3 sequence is CASSLGTGLGYEQYF. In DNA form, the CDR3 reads TGTGCCAGCAGCTTAGGGACAGGGCTGGGGTACGAGCAGTACTTC.

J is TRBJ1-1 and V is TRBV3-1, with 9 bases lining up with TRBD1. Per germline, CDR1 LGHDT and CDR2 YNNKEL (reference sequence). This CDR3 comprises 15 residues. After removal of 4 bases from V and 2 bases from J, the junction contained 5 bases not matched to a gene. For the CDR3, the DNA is TGTGCCAGCAGCCTCAGGACAGGGGCTAACACTGAAGCTTTCTTT. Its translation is CASSLRTGANTEAFF.

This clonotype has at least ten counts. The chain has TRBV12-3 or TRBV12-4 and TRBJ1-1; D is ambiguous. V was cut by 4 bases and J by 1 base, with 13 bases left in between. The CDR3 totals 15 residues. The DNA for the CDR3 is TGTGCCAGCAGTTACTACACGTCGGGGAACACTGAAGCTTTCTTT. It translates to CASSYYTSGNTEAFF.

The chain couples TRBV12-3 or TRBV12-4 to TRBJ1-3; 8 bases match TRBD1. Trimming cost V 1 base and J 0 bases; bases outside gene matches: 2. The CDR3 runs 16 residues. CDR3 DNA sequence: TGTGCCAGCAGTTTAGGACAGGGGTTCTCTGGAAACACCATATATTTT. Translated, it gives CASSLGQGFSGNTIYF.

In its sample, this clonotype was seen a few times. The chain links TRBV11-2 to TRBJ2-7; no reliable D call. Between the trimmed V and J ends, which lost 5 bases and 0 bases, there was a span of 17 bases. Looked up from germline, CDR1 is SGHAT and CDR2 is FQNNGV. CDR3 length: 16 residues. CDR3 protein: CASSKDIRQTSYEQYF. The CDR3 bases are TGTGCCAGCAGCAAAGATATCCGGCAAACCTCCTACGAGCAGTACTTC.

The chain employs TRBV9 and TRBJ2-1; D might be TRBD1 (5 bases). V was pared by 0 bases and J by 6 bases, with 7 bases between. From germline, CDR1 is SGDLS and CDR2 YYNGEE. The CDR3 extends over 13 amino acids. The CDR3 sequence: CASSVGQINEQFF. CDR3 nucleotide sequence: TGTGCCAGCAGCGTAGGACAGATCAATGAGCAGTTCTTC. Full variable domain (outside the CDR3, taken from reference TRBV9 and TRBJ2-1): DSGVTQTPKHLITATGQRVTLRCSPRSGDLSVYWYQQSLDQGLQFLIQYYNGEERAKGNILERFSAQQFPDLHSELNLSSLELGDSALYFCASSVGQINEQFFGPGTRLTVL.

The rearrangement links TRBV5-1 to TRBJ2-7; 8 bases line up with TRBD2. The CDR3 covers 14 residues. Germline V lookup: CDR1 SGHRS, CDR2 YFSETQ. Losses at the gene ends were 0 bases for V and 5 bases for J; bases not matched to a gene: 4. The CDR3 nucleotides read TGCGCCAGCAGCTTGGTCGGGGGGGCAAACGAGCAGTACTTC. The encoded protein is CASSLVGGANEQYF.

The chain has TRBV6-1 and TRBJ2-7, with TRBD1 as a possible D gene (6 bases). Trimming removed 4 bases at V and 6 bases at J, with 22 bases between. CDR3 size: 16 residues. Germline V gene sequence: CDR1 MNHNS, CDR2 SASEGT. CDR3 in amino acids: CASSAEASRGSFEQYF. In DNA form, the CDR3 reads TGTGCCAGCAGTGCCGAGGCATCCAGGGGATCATTCGAGCAGTACTTC.

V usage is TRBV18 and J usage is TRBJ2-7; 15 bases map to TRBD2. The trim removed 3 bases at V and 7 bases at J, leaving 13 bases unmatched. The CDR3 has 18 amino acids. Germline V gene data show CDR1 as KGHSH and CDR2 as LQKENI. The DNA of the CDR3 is TGTGCCAGCTCACCGCGGACTAGCGGGAGGGCCTCTGCGGGGGAGCAGTACTTC. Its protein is CASSPRTSGRASAGEQYF.

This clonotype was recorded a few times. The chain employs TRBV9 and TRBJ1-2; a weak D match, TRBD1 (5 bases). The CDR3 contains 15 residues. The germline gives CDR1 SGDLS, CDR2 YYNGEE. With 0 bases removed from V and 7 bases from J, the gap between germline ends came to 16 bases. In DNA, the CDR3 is TGTGCCAGCAGCGTAGATCCCCTCCAGGGTAGTGGCTACACCTTC. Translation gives CASSVDPLQGSGYTF. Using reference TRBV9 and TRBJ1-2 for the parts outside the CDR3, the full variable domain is DSGVTQTPKHLITATGQRVTLRCSPRSGDLSVYWYQQSLDQGLQFLIQYYNGEERAKGNILERFSAQQFPDLHSELNLSSLELGDSALYFCASSVDPLQGSGYTFGSGTRLTVV.

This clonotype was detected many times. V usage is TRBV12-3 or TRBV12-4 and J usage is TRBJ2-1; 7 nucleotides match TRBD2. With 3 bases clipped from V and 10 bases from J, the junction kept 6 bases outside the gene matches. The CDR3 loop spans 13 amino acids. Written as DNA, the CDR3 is TGTGCCAGCAGTTTCTCTAGCGGCCCCGAGCAGTTCTTC. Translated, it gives CASSFSSGPEQFF.

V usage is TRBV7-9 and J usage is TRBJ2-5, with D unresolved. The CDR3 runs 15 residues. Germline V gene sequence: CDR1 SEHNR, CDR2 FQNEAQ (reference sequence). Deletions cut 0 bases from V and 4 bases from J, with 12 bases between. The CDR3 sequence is CASSLAMPGAETQYF. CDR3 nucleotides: TGTGCCAGCAGCTTAGCCATGCCGGGCGCAGAGACCCAGTACTTC.

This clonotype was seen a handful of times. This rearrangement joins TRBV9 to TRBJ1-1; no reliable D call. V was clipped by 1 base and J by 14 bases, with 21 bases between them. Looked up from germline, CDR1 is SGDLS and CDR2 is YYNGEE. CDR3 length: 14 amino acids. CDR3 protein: CASSVPVGFIRGFF. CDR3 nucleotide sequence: TGTGCCAGCAGCGTACCCGTGGGGTTCATCAGAGGATTCTTT.

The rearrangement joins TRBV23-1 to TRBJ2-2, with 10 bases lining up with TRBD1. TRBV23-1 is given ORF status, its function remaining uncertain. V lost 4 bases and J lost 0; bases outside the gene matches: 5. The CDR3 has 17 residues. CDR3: CASSRGGQGANTGELFF. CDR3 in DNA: TGCGCCAGCAGTCGGGGCGGACAGGGGGCGAACACCGGGGAGCTGTTTTTT.

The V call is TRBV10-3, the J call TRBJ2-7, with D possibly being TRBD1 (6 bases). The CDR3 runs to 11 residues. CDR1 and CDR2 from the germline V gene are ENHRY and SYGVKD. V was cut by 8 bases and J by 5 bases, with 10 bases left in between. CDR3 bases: TGTGCCATCCGGGACACGGACGAGCAGTACTTC. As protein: CAIRDTDEQYF.

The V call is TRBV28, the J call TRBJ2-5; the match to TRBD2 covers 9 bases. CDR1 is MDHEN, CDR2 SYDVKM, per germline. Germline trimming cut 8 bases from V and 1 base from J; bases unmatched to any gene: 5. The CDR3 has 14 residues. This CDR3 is CASASGDIQETQYF. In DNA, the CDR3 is TGTGCCAGCGCTAGCGGGGACATCCAAGAGACCCAGTACTTC.

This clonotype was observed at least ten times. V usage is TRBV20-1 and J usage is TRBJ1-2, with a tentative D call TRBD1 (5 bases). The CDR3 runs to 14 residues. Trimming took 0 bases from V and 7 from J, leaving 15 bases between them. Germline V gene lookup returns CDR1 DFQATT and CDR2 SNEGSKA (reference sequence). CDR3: CSARDGGSGGGYTF. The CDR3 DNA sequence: TGCAGTGCTAGAGATGGTGGATCTGGGGGTGGCTACACCTTC.

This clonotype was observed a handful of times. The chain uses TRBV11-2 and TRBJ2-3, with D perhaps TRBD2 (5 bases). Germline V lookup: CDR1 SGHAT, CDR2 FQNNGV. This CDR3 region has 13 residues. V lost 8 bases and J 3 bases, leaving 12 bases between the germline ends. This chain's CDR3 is CASLSSGTDTQYF. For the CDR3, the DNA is TGTGCCAGCCTATCCTCGGGGACAGATACGCAGTATTTT.

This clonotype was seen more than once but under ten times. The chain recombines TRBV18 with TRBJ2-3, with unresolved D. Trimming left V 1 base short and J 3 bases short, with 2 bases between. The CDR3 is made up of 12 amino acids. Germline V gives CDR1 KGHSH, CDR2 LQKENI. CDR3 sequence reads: CASSPRTDTQYF. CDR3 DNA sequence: TGTGCCAGCTCACCACGAACAGATACGCAGTATTTT.

The CDR3 sequence: CASSSPRGALNTEAFF. The CDR3 DNA reads TGTGCCAGCAGTTCTCCAAGGGGGGCTCTGAACACTGAAGCTTTCTTT. The rearrangement uses TRBV6-6 and TRBJ1-1, with D tentatively TRBD1 (6 bases). The CDR3 spans 16 residues. Germline CDR1 and CDR2: MNHNY and SVGAGI (reference sequence). Trimming took 4 bases from V and 0 from J, leaving 15 bases between them.

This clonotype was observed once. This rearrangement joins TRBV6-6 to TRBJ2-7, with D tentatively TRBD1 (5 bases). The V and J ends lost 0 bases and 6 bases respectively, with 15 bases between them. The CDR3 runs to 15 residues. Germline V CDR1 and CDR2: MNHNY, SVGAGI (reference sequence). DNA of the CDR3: TGTGCCAGCAGTTACTCGAGCCCAGGGCGCGGCGAGCAGTACTTC. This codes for CASSYSSPGRGEQYF.

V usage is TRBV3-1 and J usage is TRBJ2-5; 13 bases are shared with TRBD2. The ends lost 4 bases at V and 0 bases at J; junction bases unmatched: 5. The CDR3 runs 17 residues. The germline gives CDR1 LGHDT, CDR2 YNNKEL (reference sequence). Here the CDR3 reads CASSPGTSGAHQETQYF. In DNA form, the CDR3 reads TGTGCCAGCAGCCCCGGGACTAGCGGGGCCCACCAAGAGACCCAGTACTTC.

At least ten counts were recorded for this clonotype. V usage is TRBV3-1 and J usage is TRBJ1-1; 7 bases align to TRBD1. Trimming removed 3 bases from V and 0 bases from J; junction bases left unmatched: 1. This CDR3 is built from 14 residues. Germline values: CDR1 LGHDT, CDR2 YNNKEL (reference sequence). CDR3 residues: CASSQGQMNTEAFF. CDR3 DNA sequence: TGTGCCAGCAGCCAGGGACAGATGAACACTGAAGCTTTCTTT.

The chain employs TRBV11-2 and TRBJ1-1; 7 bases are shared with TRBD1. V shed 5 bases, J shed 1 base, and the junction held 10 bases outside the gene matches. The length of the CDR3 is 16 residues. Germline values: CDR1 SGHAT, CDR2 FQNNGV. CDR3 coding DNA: TGTGCCAGCAGCCCACTCAACAGGGGCCGGAACACTGAAGCTTTCTTT. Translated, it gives CASSPLNRGRNTEAFF.

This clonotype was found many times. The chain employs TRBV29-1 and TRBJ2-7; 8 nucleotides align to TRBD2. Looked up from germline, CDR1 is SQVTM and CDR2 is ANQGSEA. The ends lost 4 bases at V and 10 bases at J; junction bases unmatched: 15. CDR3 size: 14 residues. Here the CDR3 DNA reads TGCAGCGTTGGCTTATCGGTCGGACTAGCTCCTCAGTACTTC. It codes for CSVGLSVGLAPQYF.